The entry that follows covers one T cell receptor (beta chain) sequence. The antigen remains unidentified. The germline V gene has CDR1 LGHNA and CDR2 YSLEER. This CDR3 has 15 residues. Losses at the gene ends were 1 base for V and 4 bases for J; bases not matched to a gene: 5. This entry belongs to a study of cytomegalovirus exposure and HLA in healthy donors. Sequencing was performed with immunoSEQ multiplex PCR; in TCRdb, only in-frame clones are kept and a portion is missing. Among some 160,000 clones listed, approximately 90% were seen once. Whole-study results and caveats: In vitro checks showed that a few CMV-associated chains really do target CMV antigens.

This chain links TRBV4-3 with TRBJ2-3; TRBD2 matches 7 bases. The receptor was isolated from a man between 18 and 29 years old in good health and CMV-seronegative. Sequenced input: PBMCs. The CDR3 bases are TGCGCCAGCAGCCAAGCCCTGACTAGCCCAGATACGCAGTATTTT. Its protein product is CASSQALTSPDTQYF.